The present T cell receptor (beta chain) was sequenced within a study of blood T cells in healthy people across ages. V dropped 2 bases and J dropped 2; count of bases not matched to a gene: 6. The germline V gene encodes CDR1 MNHEY and CDR2 SVGAGI. The CDR3 runs to 16 residues. The second PCR ran about 6 to 11 cycles with a sample-barcoded 5' primer and J-beta primers. A single record per CDR3 protein comes from TCRdb applying MiXCR to the 5' RACE reads. Of some 640,000 distinct CDR3 sequences listed, roughly 50% were seen once; the top ten hold 25% to 35%. This receptor was taken from a woman aged 55-69 years in good health. The rearrangement uses TRBV6-5 and TRBJ2-7, with TRBD1 matching over 10 bases. Material: blood. In nucleotides, the CDR3 is TGTGCCAGCAGTTACCAAGGGACAGGGGCGACCTACGAGCAGTACTTC. Amino acid sequence: CASSYQGTGATYEQYF.